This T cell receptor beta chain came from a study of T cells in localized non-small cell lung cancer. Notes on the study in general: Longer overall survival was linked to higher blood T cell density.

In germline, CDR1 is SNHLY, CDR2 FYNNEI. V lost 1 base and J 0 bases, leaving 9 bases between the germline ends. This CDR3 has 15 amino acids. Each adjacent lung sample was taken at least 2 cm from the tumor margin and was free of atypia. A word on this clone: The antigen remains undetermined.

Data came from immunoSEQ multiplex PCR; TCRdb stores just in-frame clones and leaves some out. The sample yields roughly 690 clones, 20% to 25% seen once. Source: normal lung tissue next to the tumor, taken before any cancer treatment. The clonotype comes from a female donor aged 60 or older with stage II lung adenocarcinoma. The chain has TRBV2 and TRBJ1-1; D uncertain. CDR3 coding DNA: TGTGCCAGCAGTGAAGATCAGGCGATGAACACTGAAGCTTTCTTT. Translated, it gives CASSEDQAMNTEAFF.